These 12 T cell receptor beta chains were all obtained from the same sample, sequenced in a study of blood T cell repertoires in COVID-19. Here immunoSEQ multiplex PCR was the method, and the copy in TCRdb shows in-frame clones only, minus some. The sample has a few hundred thousand clones; about 90% are singletons. Sequencing was performed on PBMCs or T cells enriched from blood (not recorded which). The receptors here all came from a man under 40 who had been exposed to COVID-19.

The CDR3 DNA reads TGTGCCAGCAGCTTGGTTGGGGCGGCCGGGGAGCTGTTTTTT. It is translated as CASSLVGAAGELFF. This chain uses TRBV5-4 with TRBJ2-2, with a tentative D call TRBD1 (5 bases). Trimming removed 0 bases from V and 6 bases from J, with 9 bases in between. Germline lookup yields CDR1 SGHNT and CDR2 YYREEE (reference sequence). CDR3 length: 14 amino acids.

This clone was observed a single time. V is TRBV30 and J is TRBJ1-2, with 9 nucleotides matching TRBD1. Germline loops: CDR1 GTSNPN, CDR2 SVGIG (reference sequence). This CDR3 contains 12 residues. With V trimmed by 6 bases and J by 8 bases, 7 bases remained unmatched. Here the CDR3 reads CACTTGGWGYTF. CDR3 DNA: TGTGCCTGTACGACAGGGGGTTGGGGCTACACCTTC.

The chain combines TRBV7-9 with TRBJ2-3; TRBD1 is a possible D gene (5 bases). Trimming shortened V by 4 bases and J by 3 bases, and 17 bases separated the two germline ends. The CDR3 contains 16 residues. Germline CDR1 SEHNR, CDR2 FQNEAQ (reference sequence). CDR3 loop: CASSSPRAGWTDTQYF. CDR3 sequence (DNA): TGTGCCAGCAGCTCCCCCAGGGCTGGGTGGACAGATACGCAGTATTTT.

The chain couples TRBV6-5 to TRBJ2-1; 10 bases map to TRBD2. CDR1 and CDR2 from the germline V gene are MNHEY and SVGAGI. V trimming: 6 bases; J trimming: 11 bases; junction bases outside the gene matches: 10. The length of the CDR3 is 14 residues. The CDR3 reads CASSADLSGGQQFF. For the CDR3, the DNA is TGTGCCAGCAGCGCTGATCTTAGCGGGGGGCAGCAGTTCTTC.

The chain combines TRBV27 with TRBJ2-3, with 7 bases that match TRBD2. This CDR3 is built from 17 residues. The V gene's germline CDR1 is MNHEY and CDR2 SMNVEV (reference sequence). The ends lost 7 bases at V and 2 bases at J; junction bases unmatched: 15. In nucleotides, the CDR3 is TGTGCCAGCAAGTCTAGCGGACATATAACATACACAGATACGCAGTATTTT. Its translation is CASKSSGHITYTDTQYF.

The sample holds a few counts of this clone. The chain employs TRBV5-4 and TRBJ2-1, with 7 nucleotides matching TRBD2. The V segment lost 3 bases and the J segment 3 bases; nucleotides outside the gene matches: 21. This CDR3 spans 20 amino acids. Germline V lookup: CDR1 SGHNT, CDR2 YYREEE (reference sequence). CDR3 protein: CASSWSGTVNSRVVYNEQFF. The DNA of the CDR3 is TGTGCCAGCAGCTGGAGCGGGACGGTTAATTCGAGGGTGGTCTACAATGAGCAGTTCTTC.

This sequence joins TRBV5-6 and TRBJ1-3; D unclear. V lost 4 bases, J lost 0 bases, and 11 bases lay in between. Germline-derived CDR1 and CDR2 are SGHDT and YYEEEE. CDR3 length: 15 amino acids. For the CDR3, the DNA is TGTGCCAGCAGCATATACGAGATCTCTGGAAACACCATATATTTT. This sequence encodes CASSIYEISGNTIYF.

This chain connects TRBV3-1 (or the pseudogene TRBV3-2) to TRBJ2-3, with D uncertain. The CDR3 has 13 amino acids. With 5 bases removed from V and 6 bases from J, the gap between germline ends came to 12 bases. Per the germline V gene, CDR1 is LGHDT and CDR2 is YNNKEL (reference sequence). As DNA, the CDR3 is TGTGCCAGCAGCTACGCTAGGTCCGATACGCAGTATTTT. Translating gives CASSYARSDTQYF.

J is TRBJ1-2 and V is TRBV25-1; 7 bases are shared with TRBD1. Unmatched junction bases numbered 4, after V lost 8 bases and J lost 4 bases. Germline assignment: CDR1 MGHDK and CDR2 SYGVNS. The CDR3 extends over 12 amino acids. CDR3 amino acids: CASLRDSYGYTF. The CDR3, as DNA: TGTGCCAGCCTGCGGGACAGCTATGGCTACACCTTC.

V is TRBV18 and J is TRBJ1-4; 7 bases are a match to TRBD1. This CDR3 has 17 residues. Germline V CDR1 and CDR2: KGHSH, LQKENI. Trimming removed 4 bases from V and 0 bases from J; junction bases left unmatched: 8. CDR3 nucleotides: TGTGCCAGCTCACGGGACAGACTCCGGACAACTAATGAAAAACTGTTTTTT. It codes for CASSRDRLRTTNEKLFF.

The rearrangement joins TRBV3-1 (or the pseudogene TRBV3-2) to TRBJ2-7, with no clear D. CDR3 size: 13 residues. Per germline, CDR1 LGHDT and CDR2 YNNKEL (reference sequence). The V end lost 0 bases, the J end lost 4 bases, and 7 bases lay between the germline ends. The CDR3 nucleotides read TGTGCCAGCAGCCAAGAACATTTTTACGAGCAGTACTTC. It encodes CASSQEHFYEQYF.

The chain carries TRBV10-3 and TRBJ2-3; a possible D gene is TRBD1 (5 bases). The CDR3 extends over 15 amino acids. V lost 2 bases to trimming and J lost 3 bases, with 12 bases between them. CDR1 and CDR2 from the germline V gene are ENHRY and SYGVKD. CDR3 DNA sequence: TGTGCCATCAGTGAGGCGGACACGAGGACAGATACGCAGTATTTT. This encodes CAISEADTRTDTQYF.